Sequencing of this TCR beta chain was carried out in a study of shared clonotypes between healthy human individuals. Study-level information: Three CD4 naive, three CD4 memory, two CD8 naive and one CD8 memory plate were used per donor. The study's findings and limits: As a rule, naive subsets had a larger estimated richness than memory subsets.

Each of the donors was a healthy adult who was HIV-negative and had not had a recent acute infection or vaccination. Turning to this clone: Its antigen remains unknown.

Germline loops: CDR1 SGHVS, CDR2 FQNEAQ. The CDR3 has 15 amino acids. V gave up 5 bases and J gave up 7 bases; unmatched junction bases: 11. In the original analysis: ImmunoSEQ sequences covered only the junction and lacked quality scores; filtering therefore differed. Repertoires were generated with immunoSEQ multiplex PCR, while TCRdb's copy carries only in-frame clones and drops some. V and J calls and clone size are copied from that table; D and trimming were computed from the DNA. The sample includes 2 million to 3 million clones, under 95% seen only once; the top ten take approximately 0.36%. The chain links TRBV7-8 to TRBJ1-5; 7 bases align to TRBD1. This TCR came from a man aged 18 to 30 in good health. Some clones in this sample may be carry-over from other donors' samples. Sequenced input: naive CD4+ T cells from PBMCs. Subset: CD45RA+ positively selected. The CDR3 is CASSNQDRSHQPQHF. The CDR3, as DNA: TGTGCCAGCAGCAACCAGGACAGGTCTCACCAGCCCCAGCATTTT.